This T cell receptor (beta chain) was sequenced for a study of spatial heterogeneity in lung cancer. About the study: Median follow-up for sequenced PBMC samples was about 22 months after resection, when such samples existed.

TCRdb recomputed calls from the 5' RACE reads with MiXCR, one row per CDR3 protein. The sample holds around 70,000 distinct CDR3 sequences, less than 9.5% seen once. Indicated time point: blood at routine non-recurrence follow-up after resection. No cells were sorted before sequencing. The whole RNA sequenced was extracted from tumor, nontumor lung or frozen PBMC. Unmatched junction bases numbered 5, after V lost 8 bases and J lost 4 bases. This CDR3 spans 14 amino acids. Germline CDR1 reads MDHEN; CDR2 reads SYDVKM. Here the sequenced sample was PBMCs, taken at follow-up. The chain recombines TRBV28 with TRBJ2-3; TRBD2 aligns across 11 bases. This TCR came from a female donor with early-stage non-small cell lung cancer. The CDR3 sequence: CASFTSGSPDTQYF. The CDR3 DNA sequence: TGTGCCAGCTTTACTAGCGGGAGCCCAGATACGCAGTATTTT.